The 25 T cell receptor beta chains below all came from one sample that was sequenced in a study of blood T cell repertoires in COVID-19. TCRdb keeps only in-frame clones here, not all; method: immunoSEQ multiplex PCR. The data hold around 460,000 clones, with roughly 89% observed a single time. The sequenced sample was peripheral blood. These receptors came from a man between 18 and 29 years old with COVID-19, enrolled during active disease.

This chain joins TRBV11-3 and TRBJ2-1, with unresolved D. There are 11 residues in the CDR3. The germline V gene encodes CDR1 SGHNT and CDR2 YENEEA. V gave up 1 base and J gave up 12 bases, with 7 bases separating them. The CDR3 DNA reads TGTGCCAGCAGCTTAGTCTCCGGGCAGTTCTTC. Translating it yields CASSLVSGQFF.

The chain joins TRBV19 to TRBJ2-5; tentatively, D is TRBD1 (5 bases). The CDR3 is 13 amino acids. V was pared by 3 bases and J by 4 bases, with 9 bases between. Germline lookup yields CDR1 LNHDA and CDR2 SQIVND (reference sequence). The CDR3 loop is CASSILQGETQYF. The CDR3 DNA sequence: TGTGCCAGTAGTATCTTGCAGGGAGAGACCCAGTACTTC.

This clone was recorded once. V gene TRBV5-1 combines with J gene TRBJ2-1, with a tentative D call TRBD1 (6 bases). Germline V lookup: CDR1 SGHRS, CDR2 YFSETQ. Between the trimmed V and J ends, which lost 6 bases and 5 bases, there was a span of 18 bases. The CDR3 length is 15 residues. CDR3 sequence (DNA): TGCGCCAGCACCTCAGGGGCCGGAGGCAACAATGAGCAGTTCTTC. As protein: CASTSGAGGNNEQFF.

CDR3 loop: CASSSTGTGVTGELFF. The CDR3 region has the DNA TGTGCCAGCAGCTCAACCGGGACAGGTGTCACCGGGGAGCTGTTTTTT. V and J are TRBV5-6 and TRBJ2-2; 8 nucleotides agree with TRBD1. Germline-derived CDR1 and CDR2 are SGHDT and YYEEEE. V lost 3 bases, J lost 4 bases, and 8 bases stayed unmatched. CDR3 length: 16 residues.

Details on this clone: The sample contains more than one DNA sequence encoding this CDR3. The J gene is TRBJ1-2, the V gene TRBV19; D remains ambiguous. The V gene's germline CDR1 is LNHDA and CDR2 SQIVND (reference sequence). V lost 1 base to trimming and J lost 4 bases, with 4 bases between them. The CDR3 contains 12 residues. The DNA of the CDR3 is TGTGCCAGTAGTATAGGGCCCTATGGCTACACCTTC. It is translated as CASSIGPYGYTF.

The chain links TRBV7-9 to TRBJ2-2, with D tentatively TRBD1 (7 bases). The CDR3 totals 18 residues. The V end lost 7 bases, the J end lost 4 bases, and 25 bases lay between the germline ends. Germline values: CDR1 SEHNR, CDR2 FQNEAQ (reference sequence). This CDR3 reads CASISAGQTRRSTGELFF. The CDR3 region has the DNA TGTGCCAGCATATCTGCGGGACAGACGCGTCGGAGCACCGGGGAGCTGTTTTTT.

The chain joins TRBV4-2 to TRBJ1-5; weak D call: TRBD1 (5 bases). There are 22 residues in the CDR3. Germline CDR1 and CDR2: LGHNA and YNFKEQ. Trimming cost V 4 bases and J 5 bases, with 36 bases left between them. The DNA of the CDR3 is TGTGCCAGCAGCCCCCTCGGAGCGGCTGGGGTGTGGTCCTCGGGGGGTCATCAGCCCCAGCATTTT. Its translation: CASSPLGAAGVWSSGGHQPQHF.

The CDR3, as DNA: TGTGCCAGCAGCCCTGGAGGGAACTATGGCTACACCTTC. It yields the protein CASSPGGNYGYTF. V usage is TRBV11-3 and J usage is TRBJ1-2; D is undetermined. V dropped 5 bases and J dropped 2 bases, with 9 bases sitting between them. This CDR3 is 13 amino acids long. Germline assignment: CDR1 SGHNT and CDR2 YENEEA.

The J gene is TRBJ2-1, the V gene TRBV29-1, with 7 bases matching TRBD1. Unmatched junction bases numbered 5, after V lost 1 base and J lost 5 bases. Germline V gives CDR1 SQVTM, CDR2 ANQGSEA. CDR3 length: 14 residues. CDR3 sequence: CSVEGTGLDNEQFF. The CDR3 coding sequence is TGCAGCGTTGAAGGGACAGGTTTAGACAATGAGCAGTTCTTC.

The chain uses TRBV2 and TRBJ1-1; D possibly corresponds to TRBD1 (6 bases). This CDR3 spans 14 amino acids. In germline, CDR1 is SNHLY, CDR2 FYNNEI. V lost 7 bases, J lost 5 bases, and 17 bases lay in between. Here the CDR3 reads CASKRITGNTEAFF. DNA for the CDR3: TGTGCCAGCAAAAGAATAACAGGGAATACTGAAGCTTTCTTT.

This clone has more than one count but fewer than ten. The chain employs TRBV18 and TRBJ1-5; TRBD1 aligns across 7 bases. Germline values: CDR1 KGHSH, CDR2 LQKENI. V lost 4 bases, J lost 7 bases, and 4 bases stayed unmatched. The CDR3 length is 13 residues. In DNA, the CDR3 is TGTGCCAGCTCACTTACAGGGGCCCAGCCCCAGCATTTT. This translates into CASSLTGAQPQHF.

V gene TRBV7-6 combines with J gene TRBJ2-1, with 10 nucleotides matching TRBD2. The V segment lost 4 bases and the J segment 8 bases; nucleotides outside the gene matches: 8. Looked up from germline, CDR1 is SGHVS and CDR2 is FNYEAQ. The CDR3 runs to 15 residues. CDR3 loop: CASSSPSGGRHEQFF. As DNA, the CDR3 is TGTGCCAGCAGCTCCCCTAGCGGGGGCCGCCATGAGCAGTTCTTC.

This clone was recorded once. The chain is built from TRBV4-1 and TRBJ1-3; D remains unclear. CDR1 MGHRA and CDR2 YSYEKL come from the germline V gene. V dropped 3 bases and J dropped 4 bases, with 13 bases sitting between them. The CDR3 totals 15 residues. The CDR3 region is CASSQTIAFGNTIYF. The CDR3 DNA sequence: TGCGCCAGCAGCCAGACTATTGCGTTCGGAAACACCATATATTTT.

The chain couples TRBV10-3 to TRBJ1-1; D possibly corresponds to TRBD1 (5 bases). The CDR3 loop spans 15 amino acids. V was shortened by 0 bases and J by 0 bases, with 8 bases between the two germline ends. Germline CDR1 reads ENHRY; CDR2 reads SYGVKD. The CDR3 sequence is CAISESGALNTEAFF. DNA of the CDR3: TGTGCCATCAGTGAGTCTGGGGCACTGAACACTGAAGCTTTCTTT.

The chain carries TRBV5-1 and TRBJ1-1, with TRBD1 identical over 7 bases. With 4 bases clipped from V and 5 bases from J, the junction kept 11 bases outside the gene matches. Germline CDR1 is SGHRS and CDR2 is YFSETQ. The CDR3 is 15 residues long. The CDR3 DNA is TGCGCCAGCAGCACAAGCAGACAGGGACAGACTGAAGCTTTCTTT. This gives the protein CASSTSRQGQTEAFF.

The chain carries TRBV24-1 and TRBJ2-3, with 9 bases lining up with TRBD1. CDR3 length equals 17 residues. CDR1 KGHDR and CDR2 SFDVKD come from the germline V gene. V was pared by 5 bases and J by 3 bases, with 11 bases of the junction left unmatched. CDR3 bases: TGTGCCACCAGTGGTGGAGGAGGAGGACAGGGGACAGATACGCAGTATTTT. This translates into CATSGGGGGQGTDTQYF.

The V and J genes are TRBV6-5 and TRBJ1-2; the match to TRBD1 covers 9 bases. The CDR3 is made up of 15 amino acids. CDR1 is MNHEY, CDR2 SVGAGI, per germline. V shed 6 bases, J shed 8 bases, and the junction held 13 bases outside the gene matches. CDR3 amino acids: CASRGRPGQGYGYTF. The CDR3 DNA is TGTGCCAGCAGGGGCCGACCGGGACAGGGATACGGCTACACCTTC.

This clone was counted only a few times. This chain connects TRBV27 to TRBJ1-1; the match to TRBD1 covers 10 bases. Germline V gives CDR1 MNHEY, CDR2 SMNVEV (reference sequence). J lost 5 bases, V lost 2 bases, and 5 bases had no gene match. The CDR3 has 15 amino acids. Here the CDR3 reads CASSLKTGGSTEAFF. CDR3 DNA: TGTGCCAGCAGTTTAAAGACAGGGGGCTCGACTGAAGCTTTCTTT.

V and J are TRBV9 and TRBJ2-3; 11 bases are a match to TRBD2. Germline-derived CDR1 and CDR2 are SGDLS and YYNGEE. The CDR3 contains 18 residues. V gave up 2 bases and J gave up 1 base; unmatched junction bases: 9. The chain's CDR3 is CASSVLPGTSGRTDTQYF. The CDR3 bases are TGTGCCAGCAGCGTCCTACCGGGGACTAGCGGCCGCACAGATACGCAGTATTTT.

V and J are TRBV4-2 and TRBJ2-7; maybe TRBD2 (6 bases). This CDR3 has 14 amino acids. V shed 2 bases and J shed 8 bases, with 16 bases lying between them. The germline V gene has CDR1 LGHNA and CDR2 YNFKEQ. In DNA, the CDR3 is TGTGCCAGCAGCCAATTACTAGCCGGCGGGCAGCAGTACTTC. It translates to CASSQLLAGGQQYF.

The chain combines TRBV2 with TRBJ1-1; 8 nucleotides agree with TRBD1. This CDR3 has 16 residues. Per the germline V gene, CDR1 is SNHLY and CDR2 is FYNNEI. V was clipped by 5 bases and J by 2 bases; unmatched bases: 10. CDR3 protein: CASSWDRPSINTEAFF. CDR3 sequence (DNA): TGTGCCAGCAGTTGGGACAGGCCATCTATTAACACTGAAGCTTTCTTT. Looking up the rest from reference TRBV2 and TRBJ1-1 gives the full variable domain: EPEVTQTPSHQVTQMGQEVILRCVPISNHLYFYWYRQILGQKVEFLVSFYNNEISEKSEIFDDQFSVERPDGSNFTLKIRSTKLEDSAMYFCASSWDRPSINTEAFFGQGTRLTVV.

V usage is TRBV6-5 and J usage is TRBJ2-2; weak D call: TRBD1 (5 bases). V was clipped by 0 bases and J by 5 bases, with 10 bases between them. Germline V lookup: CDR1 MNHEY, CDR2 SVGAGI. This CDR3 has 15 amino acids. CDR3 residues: CASSYSPGRTGELFF. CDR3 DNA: TGTGCCAGCAGTTACTCGCCAGGGCGGACCGGGGAGCTGTTTTTT.

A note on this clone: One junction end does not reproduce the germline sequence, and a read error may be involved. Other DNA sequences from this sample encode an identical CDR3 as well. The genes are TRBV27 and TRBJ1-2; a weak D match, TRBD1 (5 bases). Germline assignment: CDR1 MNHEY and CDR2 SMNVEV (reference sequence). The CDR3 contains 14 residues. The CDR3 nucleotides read TGTGCCAGCAGTTTAGAACAGGCCGGCTATGGCTACACTTTC. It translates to CASSLEQAGYGYTF.

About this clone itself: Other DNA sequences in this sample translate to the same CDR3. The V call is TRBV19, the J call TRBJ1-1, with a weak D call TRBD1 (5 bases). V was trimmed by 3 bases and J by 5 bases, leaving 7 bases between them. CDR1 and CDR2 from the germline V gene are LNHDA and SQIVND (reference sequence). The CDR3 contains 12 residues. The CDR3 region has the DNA TGTGCCAGTAGTATGGGGGGGACTGAAGCTTTCTTT. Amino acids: CASSMGGTEAFF.

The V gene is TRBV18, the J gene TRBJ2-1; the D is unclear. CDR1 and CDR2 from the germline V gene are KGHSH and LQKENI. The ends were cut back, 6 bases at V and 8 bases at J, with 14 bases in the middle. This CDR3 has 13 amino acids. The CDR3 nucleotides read TGTGCCAGCTCCCCAAGAGGTTTCGATGAGCAGTTCTTC. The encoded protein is CASSPRGFDEQFF.